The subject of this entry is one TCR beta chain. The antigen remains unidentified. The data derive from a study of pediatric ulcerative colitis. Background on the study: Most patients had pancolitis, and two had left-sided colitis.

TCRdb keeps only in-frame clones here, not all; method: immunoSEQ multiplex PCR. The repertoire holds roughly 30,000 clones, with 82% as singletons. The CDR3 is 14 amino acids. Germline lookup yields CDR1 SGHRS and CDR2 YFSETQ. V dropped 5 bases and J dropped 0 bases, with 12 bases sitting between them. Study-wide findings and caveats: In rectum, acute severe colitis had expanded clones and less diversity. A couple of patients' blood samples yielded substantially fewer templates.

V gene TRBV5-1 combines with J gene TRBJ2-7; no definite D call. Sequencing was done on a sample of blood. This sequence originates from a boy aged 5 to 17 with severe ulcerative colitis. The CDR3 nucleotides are TGCGCCAGCAGTACTTCCACAGCCTCCTACGAGCAGTACTTC. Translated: CASSTSTASYEQYF.